Listed below are T cell receptor beta chains from one sample, sequenced in a study of monozygotic twins with inflammatory bowel disease. Reanalyzing the 5' RACE reads, TCRdb keeps one entry per CDR3 protein, without DNA. Its clone listing holds around 370,000 distinct CDR3 sequences. Sample: blood. Receptor source: a human donor with ulcerative colitis or Crohn's disease, or a healthy co-twin of an affected twin (not recorded which). CDR3s include the opening cysteine and the closing phenylalanine or tryptophan.

TRBV14,TRBJ2-1,CASSQDVGLAGGNEQFF
TRBV7-2,TRBJ2-2,CASSFGTGGTGELFF
TRBV18,TRBJ2-7,CASSLTKSSYEQYF
TRBV12-3/TRBV12-4,TRBJ1-5,CASSLEILSNQPQHF
TRBV7-9,TRBJ1-2,CASSLARQGAYGYTF
TRBV12-3/TRBV12-4,TRBJ1-2,CASSLGGRDIGYGYTF
TRBV14,TRBJ1-4,CASSSVVREKLFF
TRBV12-3/TRBV12-4,TRBJ2-5,CASSFERPGETQYF
TRBV5-6,TRBJ1-1,CASSPELSTEAFF
TRBV29-1,TRBJ2-5,CSAPEGGLQETQYF
TRBV12-3/TRBV12-4,TRBJ2-1,CASSHGTPSYNEQFF
TRBV18,TRBJ2-1,CASSTRDGNEQFF
TRBV6-1,TRBJ2-2,CASRDLDRNAYTGELFF
TRBV15,TRBJ1-1,CATSRDPGRMNTEAFF
TRBV4-3,TRBJ1-2,CASSPPGEGYGYTF
TRBV13,TRBJ2-7,CASSLHGTGGGEQYF
TRBV4-3,TRBJ2-4,CASSQDIPGMRTNIQYF
TRBV6-5,TRBJ2-7,CASSYSGRGGSYEQYF
TRBV6-5,TRBJ1-2,CASGGGLFYGYTF
TRBV7-7,TRBJ2-7,CASSQGERYEQYF
TRBV24-1,TRBJ2-3,CATSDPGTGTTDTQYF
TRBV21-1,TRBJ1-6,CASNKQGGNSPLHF
TRBV2,TRBJ2-2,CASSEYARNTGELFF
TRBV14,TRBJ1-2,CASSRDARDRVIMGYGYTF
TRBV7-9,TRBJ2-7,CASSSGASVYEQYF
TRBV3-1,TRBJ2-5,CASSLKGKQTQYF
TRBV7-3,TRBJ2-7,CASSLTRTGGTYEQYF
TRBV7-3,TRBJ2-2,CASSLRQGAGELFF
TRBV7-3,TRBJ2-6,CASSLTRSSGANVLTF
TRBV28,TRBJ2-7,CATDRGYEQYF
TRBV19,TRBJ2-2,CASTASGELFF
TRBV5-1,TRBJ1-5,CASSRDADSNQPQHF
TRBV4-3,TRBJ2-7,CASSQESSGVHEQYF
TRBV20-1,TRBJ1-2,CSGRDRAAYGYTF
TRBV6-2/TRBV6-3,TRBJ1-1,CASSWVLSEAFF
TRBV12-3/TRBV12-4,TRBJ2-7,CASSFGPQPYEQYF
TRBV12-3/TRBV12-4,TRBJ2-7,CASTAGPGYEQYF
TRBV20-1,TRBJ2-5,CSARGREVGETQYF
TRBV4-2,TRBJ2-3,CASSLQQGRRATDTQYF
TRBV7-9,TRBJ1-4,CASSPLTSTDEKLFF
TRBV5-1,TRBJ2-3,CASSGTITDTQYF